This record looks at one T cell receptor (beta chain) sequence and its context. Clones were read by immunoSEQ multiplex PCR, and TCRdb kept only the in-frame ones, dropping some. The repertoire includes 15,000 to 20,000 clones, under 75% of them detected once, and about 20% sits in the top ten. Treatment described: randomized to nivolumab then ipilimumab (arm A) or the reverse (arm B). Per the germline V gene, CDR1 is MNHGY and CDR2 is SAAAGT. Trimming took 5 bases from V and 6 from J; bases not matched to a gene: 12. This CDR3 has 15 amino acids. The data are from a study of sequential checkpoint blockade in melanoma.

This TCR was sampled from a human donor with melanoma. The rearrangement uses TRBV6-8 and TRBJ1-2; 7 bases fit TRBD1. The sequenced sample was CD8+ T cells sorted from blood (inferred from file names), obtained from a patient given nivolumab and ipilimumab in sequence. CDR3 in amino acids: CASSTRTGTAHGYTF. Here the CDR3 DNA reads TGTGCCAGCAGTACTCGGACCGGGACAGCCCATGGCTACACCTTC.